This TCR beta chain appears in the sequencing data of a study of Ad26.COV2.S vaccination and SARS-CoV-2 variants. Study-wide results and limits: Greater spike-specific TCR breadth was seen in vaccine recipients than in placebo recipients.

V was clipped by 6 bases and J by 6 bases, with 23 bases between them. This CDR3 has 15 amino acids. CDR1 is SQVTM and CDR2 is ANQGSEA in the germline V gene. Remarks on this clone: Its antigen remains unidentified.

The treatment is: around 19 received Ad26.COV2.S at low or high dose, single or two shots; about 5 received placebo; per-sample allocation not given. Sampling happened 63 days after the first vaccine or placebo injection. In the vaccine, an Ad26 vector expressed the SARS-CoV-2 spike of the Wuhan strain. Clones were sequenced by immunoSEQ multiplex PCR, and TCRdb holds only the in-frame ones, with some missing. The sample holds some 390,000 clones, approximately 90% seen once. This TCR was sampled from a person aged 18-60 years who received the Ad26.COV2.S COVID-19 vaccine or a placebo. This sequence joins TRBV29-1 and TRBJ1-1; D possibly corresponds to TRBD1 (5 bases). Sequencing used peripheral blood, obtained in a trial of Ad26.COV2.S vaccine versus placebo. CDR3 DNA sequence: TGCAGCGTCAGGACAAGCGACACTCTTTTCTCTGAAGCTTTCTTT. This codes for CSVRTSDTLFSEAFF.